This T cell receptor beta chain was identified during a study of early T cells in non-severe SARS-CoV-2 infection. Looking at the study overall: Chains stayed unpaired after sequencing of bulk RNA from unsorted whole blood. Study conclusions and caveats: CD4 and private specificities were missed by VDJdb matching, which favored anti-spike CD8 responses.

A note on this clonotype: As yet, its antigen is unknown.

Trimming left V 2 bases short and J 9 bases short, with 9 bases between. This CDR3 has 12 amino acids. Per germline, CDR1 SGHRS and CDR2 YFSETQ. Individually, cDNA molecules had unique molecular identifiers attached to them. Via MiXCR, TCRdb re-called the 5' RACE reads, giving one row per CDR3 protein. The table includes 100,000 to 120,000 distinct CDR3 sequences, about 12% detected once. This TCR was recovered from an adult who was a healthcare worker with PCR-confirmed SARS-CoV-2 infection or an uninfected control (not recorded which). The chain carries TRBV5-1 and TRBJ2-1, with D possibly matching TRBD1 (6 bases). Source material: whole blood. The DNA of the CDR3 is TGCGCCAGCAGCTTCGACAGGTCTGAGCAGTTCTTC. Residues: CASSFDRSEQFF.